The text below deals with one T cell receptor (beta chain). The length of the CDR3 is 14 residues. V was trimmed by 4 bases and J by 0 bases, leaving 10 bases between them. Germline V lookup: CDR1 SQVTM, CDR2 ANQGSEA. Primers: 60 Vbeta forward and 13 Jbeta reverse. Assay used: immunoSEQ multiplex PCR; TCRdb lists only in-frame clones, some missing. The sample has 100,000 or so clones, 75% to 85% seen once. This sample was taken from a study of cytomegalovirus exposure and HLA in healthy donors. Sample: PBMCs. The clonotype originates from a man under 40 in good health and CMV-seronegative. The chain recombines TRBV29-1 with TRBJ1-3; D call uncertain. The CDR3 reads CSVVKLNSGNTIYF. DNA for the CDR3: TGCAGCGTTGTGAAACTGAACTCTGGAAACACCATATATTTT.